The 14 T cell receptor beta chains listed next were all sequenced from one sample in a study of shared T cell receptors in the human thymus. Sequencing was performed with immunoSEQ multiplex PCR; in TCRdb, only in-frame clones are kept and a portion is missing. Found here are about 660,000 clones, approximately 87% of them singletons; the top ten hold around 0.01%. The same specimen was also included in a second study, on human thymus T cells.

Sequencing was performed on thymocytes. Source of these receptors: a boy under two years old with a congenital heart defect.

This rearrangement joins TRBV16 to TRBJ1-5, with a tentative D call TRBD1 (6 bases). The V end was cut by 0 bases, the J end by 3 bases, with 9 bases between. The CDR3 sequence is 15 residues long. Looked up from germline, CDR1 is KGHSY and CDR2 is FQNENV. CDR3 protein: CASSQSGQNNQPQHF. The CDR3 coding sequence is TGTGCCAGCAGCCAATCGGGACAAAACAATCAGCCCCAGCATTTT.

The chain is built from TRBV29-1 and TRBJ2-7; D is undetermined. This CDR3 is 12 amino acids long. V lost 5 bases and J 3 bases, leaving 11 bases between the germline ends. The germline V gene has CDR1 SQVTM and CDR2 ANQGSEA. The DNA for the CDR3 is TGCAGCGTTCGCGCGACAAACTACGAGCAGTACTTC. Its protein product is CSVRATNYEQYF.

This rearrangement joins TRBV11-2 to TRBJ2-3; a weak D match, TRBD2 (5 bases). This CDR3 comprises 18 residues. V lost 2 bases, J lost 5 bases, and 23 bases lay in between. Germline CDR1 is SGHAT and CDR2 is FQNNGV. The CDR3, as DNA: TGTGCCAGCAGCTTACCTACTCCTCGGACTGCCACGGGAGATACGCAGTATTTT. It translates to CASSLPTPRTATGDTQYF.

This rearrangement joins TRBV15 to TRBJ1-1, with TRBD1 matching over 7 bases. The CDR3 contains 18 residues. The trim removed 3 bases at V and 0 bases at J, leaving 13 bases unmatched. Germline CDR1 LNHNV, CDR2 YYDKDF (reference sequence). The CDR3 here is CATSSGSGTAFMNTEAFF. CDR3 nucleotides: TGTGCCACCAGCAGTGGGTCCGGGACAGCTTTCATGAACACTGAAGCTTTCTTT.

The chain joins TRBV29-1 to TRBJ2-5; TRBD2 agrees at 7 bases. In germline, CDR1 is SQVTM, CDR2 ANQGSEA. CDR3 length: 15 amino acids. With 3 bases clipped from V and 5 bases from J, the junction kept 12 bases outside the gene matches. The CDR3 region is CSVESTSVPQETQYF. CDR3 coding DNA: TGCAGCGTTGAGTCCACTAGCGTGCCCCAGGAGACCCAGTACTTC.

This clone was seen a handful of times. The V call is TRBV5-4, the J call TRBJ2-1; 8 bases fit TRBD2. This CDR3 has 16 amino acids. The V segment lost 2 bases and the J segment 0 bases; nucleotides outside the gene matches: 4. CDR1 is SGHNT and CDR2 is YYREEE in the germline V gene (reference sequence). The CDR3 sequence: CASSLIAGSSYNEQFF. The CDR3 nucleotides read TGTGCCAGCAGCTTAATAGCGGGAAGCTCCTACAATGAGCAGTTCTTC. The whole variable domain, filled in from reference TRBV5-4 and TRBJ2-1, reads ETGVTQSPTHLIKTRGQQVTLRCSSQSGHNTVSWYQQALGQGPQFIFQYYREEENGRGNFPPRFSGLQFPNYSSELNVNALELDDSALYLCASSLIAGSSYNEQFFGPGTRLTVL.

The rearrangement links TRBV6-1 to TRBJ2-7; perhaps TRBD1 as D (5 bases). This CDR3 spans 16 amino acids. Between the trimmed V and J ends, which lost 1 base and 0 bases, there was a span of 13 bases. CDR1 MNHNS and CDR2 SASEGT come from the germline V gene. CDR3 nucleotide sequence: TGTGCCAGCAGTGAAGTTATGTGGGGCCCCTCCTACGAGCAGTACTTC. Its translation: CASSEVMWGPSYEQYF.

The CDR3 region is CASSSITGAGNYGYTF. The CDR3 coding sequence is TGTGCCAGCAGCTCGATAACCGGGGCGGGGAACTATGGCTACACCTTC. The rearrangement joins TRBV7-9 to TRBJ1-2; TRBD1 might be the D (5 bases). This CDR3 has 16 residues. Germline CDR1 and CDR2: SEHNR and FQNEAQ (reference sequence). The germline V and J ends were trimmed by 4 bases and 2 bases, with 17 bases remaining between them.

J is TRBJ1-4 and V is TRBV28; unclear D gene. The germline V gene has CDR1 MDHEN and CDR2 SYDVKM. The CDR3 loop spans 16 amino acids. V was cut by 1 base and J by 3 bases, with 12 bases left in between. The CDR3, as DNA: TGTGCCAGCAGTTTATATGACACGGCACCTAATGAAAAACTGTTTTTT. Amino acids: CASSLYDTAPNEKLFF.

The chain uses TRBV7-9 and TRBJ1-1; D perhaps matches TRBD1 (5 bases). Trimming took 5 bases from V and 1 from J, leaving 11 bases between them. Germline values: CDR1 SEHNR, CDR2 FQNEAQ (reference sequence). The CDR3 runs 14 residues. In DNA form, the CDR3 reads TGTGCCAGCAGCCCCCCTACAGGGAACACTGAAGCTTTCTTT. This encodes CASSPPTGNTEAFF.

The chain uses TRBV28 and TRBJ1-2; weak D call: TRBD1 (5 bases). CDR1 is MDHEN and CDR2 is SYDVKM in the germline V gene. The CDR3 runs to 14 residues. Trimming took 4 bases from V and 0 from J, leaving 9 bases between them. The CDR3 DNA is TGTGCCAGCAGTTCGGACAAGACTAACTATGGCTACACCTTC. Residues: CASSSDKTNYGYTF.

V is TRBV9 and J is TRBJ2-7, with TRBD1 as a possible D gene (6 bases). This CDR3 contains 14 residues. The ends were cut back, 0 bases at V and 4 bases at J, with 11 bases in the middle. Germline V gives CDR1 SGDLS, CDR2 YYNGEE. The CDR3 reads CASSVGLRGYEQYF. In DNA, the CDR3 is TGTGCCAGCAGCGTAGGATTAAGGGGGTACGAGCAGTACTTC.

The V call is TRBV2, the J call TRBJ2-7, with D possibly matching TRBD2 (6 bases). CDR3 length: 14 residues. V dropped 4 bases and J dropped 4 bases, with 14 bases sitting between them. Germline lookup yields CDR1 SNHLY and CDR2 FYNNEI. The CDR3 sequence is CASSGGRGYYEQYF. CDR3 bases: TGTGCCAGCAGTGGGGGACGGGGGTATTACGAGCAGTACTTC.

The rearrangement uses TRBV5-1 and TRBJ1-2, with 9 bases that match TRBD1. The junction had 6 bases not matched to a gene; V was cut back by 1 base and J by 2 bases. The CDR3 consists of 16 residues. Germline CDR1 is SGHRS and CDR2 is YFSETQ. Written as DNA, the CDR3 is TGCGCCAGCAGCTTGAATAGACAGGGGGTGAACTATGGCTACACCTTC. Residues: CASSLNRQGVNYGYTF.